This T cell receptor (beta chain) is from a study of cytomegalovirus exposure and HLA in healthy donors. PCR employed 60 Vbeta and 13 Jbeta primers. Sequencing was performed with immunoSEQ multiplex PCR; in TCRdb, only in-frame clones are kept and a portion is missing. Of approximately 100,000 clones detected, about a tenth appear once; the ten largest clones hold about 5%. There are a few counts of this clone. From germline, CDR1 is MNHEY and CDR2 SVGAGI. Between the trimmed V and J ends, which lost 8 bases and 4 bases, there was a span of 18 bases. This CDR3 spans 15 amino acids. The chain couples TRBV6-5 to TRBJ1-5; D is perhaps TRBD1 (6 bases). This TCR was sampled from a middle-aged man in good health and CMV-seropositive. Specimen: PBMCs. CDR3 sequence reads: CASQKGRGPNQPQHF. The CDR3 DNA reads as TGTGCCAGCCAAAAGGGCAGGGGTCCGAATCAGCCCCAGCATTTT.